The present T cell receptor beta chain was sequenced within a study of metastatic and nonmetastatic thyroid tumors. Background on the study: It was across blood and tumor or nodule tissue from malignant and benign thyroid patients that repertoires were compared.

With 3 bases clipped from V and 16 bases from J, the junction kept 5 bases outside the gene matches. The germline V gene encodes CDR1 PRHDT and CDR2 FYEKMQ (reference sequence). There are 11 residues in the CDR3. Before thyroid surgery, none of the patients had received any treatment. In the study's own analysis: Differences in CDR3 between clinicopathological groups were drawn on to build a classifier intended to discriminate distant-metastatic papillary thyroid cancer patients. TCRdb reanalyzed the PCR reads via MiXCR. The V and J calls and clone size are TCRdb's, not the authors'. The data hold several thousand clones, with 25% to 30% observed a single time. A remark on this clone: Its antigen is still unknown.

Findings and caveats of the study: Compared with benign nodules, malignant thyroid tumors were reported to have significantly higher TCR beta diversity in both blood and tumor.

V usage is TRBV13 and J usage is TRBJ2-1, with 8 bases that match TRBD1. Sample: adjacent normal tissue. This receptor was taken from a female donor with papillary thyroid cancer or a benign thyroid nodule (not recorded which). Some clones in this sample may be carry-over from other donors' samples. The CDR3 protein is CASSLGQGAFF. For the CDR3, the DNA is TGTGCCAGCAGCTTGGGGCAGGGGGCATTCTTC.